These T cell receptor beta chains were read from a single sample in a study of blood T cell repertoires in COVID-19. Profiling relied on immunoSEQ multiplex PCR, and the TCRdb table lists in-frame clones only, not all of them. This repertoire shows around 270,000 clones, about 80% found once; its top ten account for 15% to 18%. The sequenced sample was peripheral blood. Receptors were obtained from an older person with COVID-19, enrolled during active disease. Each CDR3 is given with its conserved first and last residue. The D gene is left open where the match is weak. A clone size is listed for some rows: how often the clone was seen (once, few, many), or a class if it is expanded.

D gene	V gene	J gene	clone size	CDR3 protein	CDR3 DNA
TRBD2	TRBV7-2	TRBJ2-5	NA	CASSFPSGGAGGTQYF	TGTGCCAGCAGCTTTCCGAGCGGGGGGGCGGGGGGGACCCAGTACTTC
NA	TRBV3-1/TRBV3-2	TRBJ2-1	once	CASSPLLQGMQFF	TGTGCCAGCAGCCCTCTGCTACAGGGAATGCAGTTCTTC
NA	TRBV7-2	TRBJ1-3	NA	CASSHSPGNSGNTIYF	TGTGCCAGCAGCCATAGCCCGGGAAACTCTGGAAACACCATATATTTT
NA	TRBV28	TRBJ1-5	few	CASSLQSNQPQHF	TGTGCCAGCAGTTTACAGAGCAATCAGCCCCAGCATTTT
NA	TRBV7-3	TRBJ2-1	NA	CASSLSRLAGRHNEQFF	TGTGCCAGCAGCTTATCGCGCCTAGCCGGGCGTCACAATGAGCAGTTCTTC
TRBD2	TRBV13	TRBJ2-7	NA	CASSSRLAGVEYEQYF	TGTGCCAGCAGTTCGAGGTTAGCGGGAGTCGAATACGAGCAGTACTTC
NA	TRBV24-1	TRBJ2-3	NA	CATSDFWLGGTDTQYF	TGTGCCACCAGTGATTTTTGGCTGGGAGGCACAGATACGCAGTATTTT
TRBD1	TRBV15	TRBJ2-7	NA	CATSQRGQGYEQYF	TGTGCCACCAGCCAGAGGGGACAGGGGTATGAGCAGTACTTC
TRBD2	TRBV5-5	TRBJ2-3	NA	CASSLTLAGGFTDTQYF	TGTGCCAGCAGCTTAACACTAGCGGGGGGTTTCACAGATACGCAGTATTTT
TRBD1	TRBV6-5	TRBJ1-6	NA	CASSYVGGQINSPLHF	TGTGCCAGCAGTTACGTGGGGGGACAGATTAATTCACCCCTCCACTTT
TRBD1	TRBV18	TRBJ1-2	NA	CASSPFTGGQAAYNYGYTF	TGTGCCAGCTCACCCTTTACAGGGGGCCAAGCGGCGTATAACTATGGCTACACCTTC
TRBD1	TRBV24-1	TRBJ2-1	NA	CATSDFGDRGYNEQFF	TGTGCCACCAGTGATTTTGGGGACAGGGGCTACAATGAGCAGTTCTTC
NA	TRBV7-9	TRBJ2-3	NA	CASTPLATDTQYF	TGTGCCAGCACGCCGCTAGCTACAGATACGCAGTATTTT
NA	TRBV5-8	TRBJ2-4	NA	CASSLLTAGKNIQYF	TGTGCCAGCAGCCTCCTCACGGCAGGGAAAAACATTCAGTACTTC
TRBD1	TRBV9	TRBJ1-1	NA	CASSVGQGSSMNTEAFF	TGTGCCAGCAGCGTGGGACAGGGAAGCAGTATGAACACTGAAGCTTTCTTT
TRBD1	TRBV11-2	TRBJ1-6	NA	CASSREGADSPLHF	TGTGCCAGCAGCCGGGAGGGGGCAGATTCACCCCTCCACTTT
NA	TRBV6-5	TRBJ2-1	NA	CASSSGVFQFF	TGTGCCAGCAGTTCAGGGGTCTTCCAGTTCTTC
TRBD1	TRBV4-3	TRBJ1-2	NA	CASSQSGTGLNGYTF	TGCGCCAGCAGCCAATCCGGGACAGGCCTAAATGGCTACACCTTC
TRBD2	TRBV5-1	TRBJ2-7	NA	CASSEISGTGYEQYF	TGCGCCAGCAGCGAAATTAGCGGGACCGGCTACGAGCAGTACTTC
NA	TRBV13	TRBJ1-2	NA	CASSFRGTNYGYTF	TGTGCCAGCAGCTTCCGGGGTACTAACTATGGCTACACCTTC
NA	TRBV2	TRBJ2-7	NA	CASKGGRERHSQYF	TGTGCCAGCAAAGGCGGCAGGGAAAGACACTCGCAGTACTTC
TRBD2	TRBV24-1	TRBJ2-5	NA	CATSDFAASGKETQYF	TGTGCCACCAGTGATTTCGCGGCTAGCGGTAAAGAGACCCAGTACTTC
NA	TRBV7-6	TRBJ2-3	NA	CASSPLSGYTDTQYF	TGTGCCAGCAGCCCCCTAAGCGGATACACAGATACGCAGTATTTT
TRBD2	TRBV5-6	TRBJ2-3	NA	CASSFREGLGTDTQYF	TGTGCCAGCAGCTTCCGGGAGGGGTTAGGCACAGATACGCAGTATTTT
TRBD1	TRBV28	TRBJ1-5	NA	CASSIRQGAQPQHF	TGTGCCAGCAGTATTCGACAGGGGGCCCAGCCCCAGCATTTT
TRBD1	TRBV7-8	TRBJ1-1	NA	CASSSRTGGMVKAFF	TGTGCCAGCAGCTCGCGGACAGGGGGTATGGTCAAAGCTTTCTTT
TRBD1	TRBV18	TRBJ1-1	NA	CASQGDRVGTEAFF	TGTGCCAGCCAAGGGGACAGGGTGGGCACTGAAGCTTTCTTT
NA	TRBV10-1	TRBJ1-5	few	CASSGSGGDQPQHF	TGCGCCAGCAGTGGAAGTGGGGGCGATCAGCCCCAGCATTTT
TRBD1	TRBV7-6	TRBJ2-2	NA	CASSLAAGGENTGELFF	TGTGCCAGCAGCTTAGCCGCAGGGGGCGAAAACACCGGGGAGCTGTTTTTT
NA	TRBV10-3	TRBJ1-6	NA	CAISGRGESEALHF	TGTGCCATCAGTGGCCGCGGGGAGAGTGAGGCCCTCCACTTT
TRBD1	TRBV25-1	TRBJ1-6	NA	CASSESGQGHHLHF	TGTGCCAGCAGTGAATCTGGACAGGGTCATCACCTCCACTTT
NA	TRBV5-6	TRBJ1-5	few	CASSLGLTVPKPQHF	TGTGCCAGCAGCTTGGGGTTGACAGTACCTAAGCCCCAGCATTTT
TRBD1	TRBV6-6	TRBJ2-7	NA	CASNNGQVFYEQYF	TGTGCCAGCAATAACGGACAGGTGTTTTACGAGCAGTACTTC
TRBD2	TRBV27	TRBJ2-1	NA	CASRIAGGSNEQFF	TGTGCCAGCAGAATAGCGGGAGGGTCCAATGAGCAGTTCTTC
TRBD2	TRBV18	TRBJ2-5	NA	CASSPALSGRGETQYF	TGTGCCAGCTCACCTGCCCTTAGCGGGAGAGGAGAGACCCAGTACTTC
TRBD1	TRBV10-3	TRBJ2-3	few	CATKIGTEEYF	TGTGCCACCAAAATCGGGACAGAGGAGTATTTT
TRBD1	TRBV5-1	TRBJ1-1	NA	CASSLRTGENTEAFF	TGCGCCAGCAGCTTGAGGACAGGGGAGAACACTGAAGCTTTCTTT
NA	TRBV28	TRBJ2-7	NA	CASRAGGRPYEQYF	TGTGCCAGCAGGGCGGGTGGGAGACCCTACGAGCAGTACTTC
NA	TRBV19	TRBJ2-3	once	CASSPQGSGTQYF	TGTGCCAGTAGTCCACAGGGCTCCGGTACGCAGTATTTT
TRBD1	TRBV28	TRBJ1-1	NA	CASRRTGGVGRVSTEAFF	TGTGCCAGCCGTCGAACAGGGGGCGTAGGTCGGGTCAGCACTGAAGCTTTCTTT